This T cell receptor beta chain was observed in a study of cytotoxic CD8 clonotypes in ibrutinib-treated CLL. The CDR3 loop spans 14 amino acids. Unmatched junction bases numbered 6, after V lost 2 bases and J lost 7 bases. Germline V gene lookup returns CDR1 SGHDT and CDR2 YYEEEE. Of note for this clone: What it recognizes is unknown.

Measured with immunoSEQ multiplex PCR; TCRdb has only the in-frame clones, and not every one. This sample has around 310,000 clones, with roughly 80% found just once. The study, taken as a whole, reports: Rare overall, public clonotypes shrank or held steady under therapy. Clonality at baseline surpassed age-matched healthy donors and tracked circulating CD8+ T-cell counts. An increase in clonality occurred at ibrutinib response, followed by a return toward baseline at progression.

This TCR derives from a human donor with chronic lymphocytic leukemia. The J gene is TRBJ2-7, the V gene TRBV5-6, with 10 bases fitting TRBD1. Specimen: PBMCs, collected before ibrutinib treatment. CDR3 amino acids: CASSLGDRGREQYF. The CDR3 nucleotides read TGTGCCAGCAGCTTAGGGGACAGGGGTAGGGAGCAGTACTTC. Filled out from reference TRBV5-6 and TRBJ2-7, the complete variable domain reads DAGVTQSPTHLIKTRGQQVTLRCSPKSGHDTVSWYQQALGQGPQFIFQYYEEEERQRGNFPDRFSGHQFPNYSSELNVNALLLGDSALYLCASSLGDRGREQYFGPGTRLTVT.